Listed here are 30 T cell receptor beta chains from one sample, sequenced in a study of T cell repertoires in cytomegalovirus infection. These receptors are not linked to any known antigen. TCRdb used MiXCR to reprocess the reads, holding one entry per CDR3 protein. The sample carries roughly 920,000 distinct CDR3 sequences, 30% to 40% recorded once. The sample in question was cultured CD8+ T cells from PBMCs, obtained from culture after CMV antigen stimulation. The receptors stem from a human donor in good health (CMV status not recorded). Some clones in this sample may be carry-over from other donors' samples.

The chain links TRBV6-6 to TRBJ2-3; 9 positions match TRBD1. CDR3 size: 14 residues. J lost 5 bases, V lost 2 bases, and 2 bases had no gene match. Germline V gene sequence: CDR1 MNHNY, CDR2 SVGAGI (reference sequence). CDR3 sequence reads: CASSYTGGGDTQYF. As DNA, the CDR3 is TGTGCCAGCAGTTACACAGGGGGCGGAGATACGCAGTATTTT.

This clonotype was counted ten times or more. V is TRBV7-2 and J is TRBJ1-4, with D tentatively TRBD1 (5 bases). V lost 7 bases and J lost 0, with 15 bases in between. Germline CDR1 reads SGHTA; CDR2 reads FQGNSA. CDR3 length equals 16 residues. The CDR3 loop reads CASTLGVRATNEKLFF. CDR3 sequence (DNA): TGTGCCAGCACCCTAGGGGTGAGGGCAACTAATGAAAAACTGTTTTTT. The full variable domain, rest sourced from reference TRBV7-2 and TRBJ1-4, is GAGVSQSPSNKVTEKGKDVELRCDPISGHTALYWYRQSLGQGLEFLIYFQGNSAPDKSGLPSDRFSAERTGGSVSTLTIQRTQQEDSAVYLCASTLGVRATNEKLFFGSGTQLSVL.

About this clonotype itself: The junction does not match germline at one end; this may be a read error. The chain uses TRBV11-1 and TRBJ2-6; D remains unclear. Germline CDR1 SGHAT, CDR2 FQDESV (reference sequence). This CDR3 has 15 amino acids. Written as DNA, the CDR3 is TGTGCCAGCAGCTTACTAACCTCTGGGACCAACGTCCTGACTTTC. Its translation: CASSLLTSGTNVLTF.

The CDR3 region is CASSYVHNTGELFF. In DNA form, the CDR3 reads TGTGCCAGCAGCTACGTGCACAACACCGGGGAGCTGTTTTTT. This rearrangement joins TRBV6-8 to TRBJ2-2, with unresolved D. V shed 6 bases and J shed 2 bases, with 10 bases lying between them. Looked up from germline, CDR1 is MNHGY and CDR2 is SAAAGT. The CDR3 loop spans 14 amino acids.

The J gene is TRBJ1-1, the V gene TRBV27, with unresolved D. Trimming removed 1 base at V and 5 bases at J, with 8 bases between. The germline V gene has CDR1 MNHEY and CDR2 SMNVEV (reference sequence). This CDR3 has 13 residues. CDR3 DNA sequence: TGTGCCAGCAGTTTATGGGGAGAAACTGAAGCTTTCTTT. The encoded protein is CASSLWGETEAFF.

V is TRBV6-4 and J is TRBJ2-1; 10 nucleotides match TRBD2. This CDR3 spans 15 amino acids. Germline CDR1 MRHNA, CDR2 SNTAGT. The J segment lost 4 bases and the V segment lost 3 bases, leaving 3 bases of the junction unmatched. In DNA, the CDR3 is TGTGCCAGCAGTGATAGCGGGGGGCCGTACAATGAGCAGTTCTTC. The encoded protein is CASSDSGGPYNEQFF.

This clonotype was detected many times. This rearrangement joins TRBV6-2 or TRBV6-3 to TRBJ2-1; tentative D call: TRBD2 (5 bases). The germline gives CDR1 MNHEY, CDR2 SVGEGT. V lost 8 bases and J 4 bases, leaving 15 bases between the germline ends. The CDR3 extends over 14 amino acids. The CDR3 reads CASRGWGVYNEQFF. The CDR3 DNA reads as TGTGCCAGCCGAGGATGGGGAGTTTACAATGAGCAGTTCTTC.

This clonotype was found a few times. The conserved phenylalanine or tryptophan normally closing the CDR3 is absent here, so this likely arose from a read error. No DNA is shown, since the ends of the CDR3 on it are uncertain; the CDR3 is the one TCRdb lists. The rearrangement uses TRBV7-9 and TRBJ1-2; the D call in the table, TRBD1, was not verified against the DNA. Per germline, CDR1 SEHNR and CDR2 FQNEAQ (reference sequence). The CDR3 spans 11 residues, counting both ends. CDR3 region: CASSSQALPPT.

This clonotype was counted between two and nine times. CDR3 loop: CASGFPDLRDRGTEAFF. The CDR3 region has the DNA TGTGCTAGTGGTTTCCCAGACCTACGGGACAGGGGCACTGAAGCTTTCTTT. J is TRBJ1-1 and V is TRBV12-5; TRBD1 matches at 10 bases. Germline V gene data show CDR1 as LGHNT and CDR2 as FRNRAP. Germline trimming cut 3 bases from V and 4 bases from J; bases unmatched to any gene: 11. The CDR3 sequence is 17 residues long.

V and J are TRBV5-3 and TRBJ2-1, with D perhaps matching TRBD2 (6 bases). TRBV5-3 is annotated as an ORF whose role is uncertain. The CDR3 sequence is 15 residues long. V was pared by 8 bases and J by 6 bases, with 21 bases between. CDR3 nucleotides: TGTGCCAGCAGCCAGCGGGCTCGGGCATTCAATGAGCAGTTCTTC. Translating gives CASSQRARAFNEQFF.

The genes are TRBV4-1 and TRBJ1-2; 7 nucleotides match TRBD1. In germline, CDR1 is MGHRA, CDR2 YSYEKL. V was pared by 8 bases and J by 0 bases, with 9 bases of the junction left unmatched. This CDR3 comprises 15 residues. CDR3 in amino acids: CASGPDGTANYGYTF. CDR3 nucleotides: TGCGCCAGCGGCCCTGACGGGACAGCTAACTATGGCTACACCTTC.

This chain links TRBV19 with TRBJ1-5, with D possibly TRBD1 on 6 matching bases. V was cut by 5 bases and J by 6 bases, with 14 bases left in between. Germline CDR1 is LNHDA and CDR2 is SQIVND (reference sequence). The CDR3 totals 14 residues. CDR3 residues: CASSSDRFGQPQHF. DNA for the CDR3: TGTGCCAGTAGTTCTGACAGGTTCGGTCAGCCCCAGCATTTT.

CDR3 amino acids: CASSVVDVYNEQFF. The CDR3 DNA reads TGTGCCAGCAGCGTAGTGGACGTATACAATGAGCAGTTCTTC. The chain carries TRBV9 and TRBJ2-1; D gene uncertain. Germline CDR1 reads SGDLS; CDR2 reads YYNGEE. Trimming removed 0 bases at V and 4 bases at J, with 8 bases between. This CDR3 has 14 residues.

The CDR3 DNA follows: TGTGCCAGTAGTCCTAGCCTTTTCAACGAGCAGTACGTC. It codes for CASSPSLFNEQYV. The chain recombines TRBV19 with TRBJ2-7; D perhaps matches TRBD2 (5 bases). The germline CDR1 and CDR2 sequences are LNHDA and SQIVND (reference sequence). The CDR3 covers 13 residues. V was trimmed by 5 bases and J by 5 bases, leaving 13 bases between them.

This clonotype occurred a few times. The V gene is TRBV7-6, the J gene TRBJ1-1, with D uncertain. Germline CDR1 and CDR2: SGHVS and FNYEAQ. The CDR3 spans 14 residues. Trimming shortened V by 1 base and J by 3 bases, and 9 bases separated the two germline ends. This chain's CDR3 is CASSLVGLDTEAFF. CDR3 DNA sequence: TGTGCCAGCAGCTTAGTAGGTTTGGACACTGAAGCTTTCTTT.

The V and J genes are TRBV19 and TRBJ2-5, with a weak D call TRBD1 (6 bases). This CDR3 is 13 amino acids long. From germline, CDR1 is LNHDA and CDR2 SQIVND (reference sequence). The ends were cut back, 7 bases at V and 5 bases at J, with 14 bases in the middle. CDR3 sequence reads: CASKERGSETQYF. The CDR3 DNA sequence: TGTGCCAGTAAGGAGAGGGGGTCGGAGACCCAGTACTTC.

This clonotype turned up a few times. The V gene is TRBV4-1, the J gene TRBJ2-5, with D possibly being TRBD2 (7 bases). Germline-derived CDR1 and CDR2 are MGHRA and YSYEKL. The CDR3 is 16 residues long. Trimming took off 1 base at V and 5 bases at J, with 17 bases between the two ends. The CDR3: CASSQGGGGSGETQYF. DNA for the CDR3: TGCGCCAGCAGCCAAGGAGGCGGGGGCTCGGGGGAGACCCAGTACTTC.

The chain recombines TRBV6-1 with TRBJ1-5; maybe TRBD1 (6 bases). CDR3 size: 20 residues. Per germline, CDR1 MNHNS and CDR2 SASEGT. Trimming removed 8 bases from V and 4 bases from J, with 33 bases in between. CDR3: CASQGRAGESITAQNQPQHF. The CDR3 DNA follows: TGTGCCAGCCAGGGGAGGGCAGGGGAGTCGATAACGGCCCAGAATCAGCCCCAGCATTTT.

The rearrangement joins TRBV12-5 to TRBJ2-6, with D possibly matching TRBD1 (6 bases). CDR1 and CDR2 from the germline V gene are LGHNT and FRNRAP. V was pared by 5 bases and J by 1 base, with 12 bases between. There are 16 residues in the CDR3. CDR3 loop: CASGTLTGSGANVLTF. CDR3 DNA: TGTGCTAGTGGTACCCTGACAGGTTCTGGGGCCAACGTCCTGACTTTC.

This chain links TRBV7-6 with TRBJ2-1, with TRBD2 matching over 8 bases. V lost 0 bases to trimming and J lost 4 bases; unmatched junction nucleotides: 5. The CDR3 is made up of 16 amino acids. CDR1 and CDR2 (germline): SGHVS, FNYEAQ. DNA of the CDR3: TGTGCCAGCAGCTTAGCGAGCCGGGGGGGGTACAATGAGCAGTTCTTC. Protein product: CASSLASRGGYNEQFF.

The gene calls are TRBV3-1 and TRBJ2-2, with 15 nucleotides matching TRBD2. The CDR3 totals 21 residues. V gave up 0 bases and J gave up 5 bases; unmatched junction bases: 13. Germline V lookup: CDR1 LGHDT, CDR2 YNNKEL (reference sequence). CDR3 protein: CASSQEGLAGGPPSGTGELFF. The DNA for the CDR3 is TGTGCCAGCAGCCAAGAGGGACTAGCGGGGGGCCCCCCCTCGGGAACCGGGGAGCTGTTTTTT.

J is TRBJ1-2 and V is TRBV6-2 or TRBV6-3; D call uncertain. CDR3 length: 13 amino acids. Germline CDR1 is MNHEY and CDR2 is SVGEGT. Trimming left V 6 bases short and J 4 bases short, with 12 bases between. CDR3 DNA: TGTGCCAGCAGGCCAGAGGGATTCTATGGCTACACCTTC. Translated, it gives CASRPEGFYGYTF.

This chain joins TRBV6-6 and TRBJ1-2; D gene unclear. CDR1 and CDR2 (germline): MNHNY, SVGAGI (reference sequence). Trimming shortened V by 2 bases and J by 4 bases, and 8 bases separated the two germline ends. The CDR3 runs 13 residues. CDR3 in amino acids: CASSYDMFYGYTF. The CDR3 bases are TGTGCCAGCAGTTACGATATGTTCTATGGCTACACCTTC.

The CDR3 reads CASGLGGAKGNTEAFF. The CDR3 nucleotides are TGTGCCAGCGGCCTAGGGGGGGCGAAGGGCAACACTGAAGCTTTCTTT. The rearrangement uses TRBV7-6 and TRBJ1-1, with a possible D match to TRBD1 (6 bases). Germline loops: CDR1 SGHVS, CDR2 FNYEAQ. The CDR3 length is 16 residues. Trimming left V 8 bases short and J 2 bases short, with 21 bases between.

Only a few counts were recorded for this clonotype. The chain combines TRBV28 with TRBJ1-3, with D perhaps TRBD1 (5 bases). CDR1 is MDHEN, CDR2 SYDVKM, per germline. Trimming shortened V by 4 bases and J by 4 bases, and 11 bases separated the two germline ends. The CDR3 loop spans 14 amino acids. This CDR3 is CASSWKGRGNTIYF. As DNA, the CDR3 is TGTGCCAGCAGTTGGAAGGGACGAGGAAACACCATATATTTT.

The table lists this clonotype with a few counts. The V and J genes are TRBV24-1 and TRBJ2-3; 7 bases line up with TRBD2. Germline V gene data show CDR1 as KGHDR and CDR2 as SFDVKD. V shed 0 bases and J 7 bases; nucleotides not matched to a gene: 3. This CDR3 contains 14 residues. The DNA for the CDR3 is TGTGCCACCAGTGATTTGACGGGGGGACATACGCAGTATTTT. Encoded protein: CATSDLTGGHTQYF.

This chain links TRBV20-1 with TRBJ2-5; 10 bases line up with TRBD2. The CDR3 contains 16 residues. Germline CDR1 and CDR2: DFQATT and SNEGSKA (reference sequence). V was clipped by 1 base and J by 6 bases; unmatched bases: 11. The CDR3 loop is CSARGSERGGPKTQYF. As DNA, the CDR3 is TGCAGTGCTAGAGGGTCGGAGCGGGGGGGCCCCAAGACCCAGTACTTC.

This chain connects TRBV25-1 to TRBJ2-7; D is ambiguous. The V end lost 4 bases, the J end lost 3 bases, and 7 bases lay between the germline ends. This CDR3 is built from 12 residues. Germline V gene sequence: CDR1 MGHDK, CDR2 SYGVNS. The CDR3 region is CASSVSFYEQYF. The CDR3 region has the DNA TGTGCCAGCAGTGTAAGTTTCTACGAGCAGTACTTC.

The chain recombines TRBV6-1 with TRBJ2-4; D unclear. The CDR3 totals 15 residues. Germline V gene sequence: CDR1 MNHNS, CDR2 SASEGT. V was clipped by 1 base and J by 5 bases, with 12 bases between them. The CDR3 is CASSEGLWPQNIQYF. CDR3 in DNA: TGTGCCAGCAGTGAAGGCCTATGGCCCCAAAACATTCAGTACTTC.

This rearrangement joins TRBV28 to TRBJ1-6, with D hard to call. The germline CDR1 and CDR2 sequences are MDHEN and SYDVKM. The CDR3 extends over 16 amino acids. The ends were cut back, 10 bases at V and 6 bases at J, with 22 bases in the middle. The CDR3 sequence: CATILTASTGNSPLHF. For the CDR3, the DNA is TGTGCCACAATTTTGACCGCAAGTACGGGTAATTCACCCCTCCACTTT.